This T cell receptor beta chain derives from a study of blood T cell repertoires in COVID-19. CDR1 and CDR2 from the germline V gene are LGHDT and YNNKEL (reference sequence). Losses at the gene ends were 6 bases for V and 7 bases for J; bases not matched to a gene: 2. The CDR3 consists of 13 residues. Sequencing was performed with immunoSEQ multiplex PCR; in TCRdb, only in-frame clones are kept and a portion is missing. In the table there are under 30,000 clones, about 87% of which are singletons. This chain uses TRBV3-1 (or the pseudogene TRBV3-2) with TRBJ2-1; 11 bases align to TRBD2. What was sequenced was peripheral blood. The sequence was obtained from a human donor in a cohort sampled during active COVID-19. The donor label of this sample is uncertain. The CDR3 DNA follows: TGTGCCAGCAGACGACTAGCGGGGAATGAGCAGTTCTTC. Residues: CASRRLAGNEQFF.